This note documents a single T cell receptor beta chain sequence. This sample stems from a study of OX40 agonist ivuxolimab in advanced cancers. Assay used: immunoSEQ multiplex PCR; TCRdb lists only in-frame clones, some missing. Of under 100,000 clones in the sample, roughly 90% were seen once. CDR1 MDHEN and CDR2 SYDVKM come from the germline V gene. This CDR3 comprises 15 residues. The V end lost 4 bases, the J end lost 1 base, and 13 bases lay between the germline ends. The chain couples TRBV28 to TRBJ2-5; TRBD1 might be the D (5 bases). The clonotype comes from an adult with an advanced solid tumor such as melanoma, head and neck, liver or kidney cancer. The sequencing here drew on CD4+ or CD8+ T cells sorted from blood, taken in a trial of the OX40 agonist ivuxolimab. CDR3 region: CASSSHDRFQETQYF. The CDR3 nucleotides are TGTGCCAGCAGTTCCCACGACAGATTCCAAGAGACCCAGTACTTC.